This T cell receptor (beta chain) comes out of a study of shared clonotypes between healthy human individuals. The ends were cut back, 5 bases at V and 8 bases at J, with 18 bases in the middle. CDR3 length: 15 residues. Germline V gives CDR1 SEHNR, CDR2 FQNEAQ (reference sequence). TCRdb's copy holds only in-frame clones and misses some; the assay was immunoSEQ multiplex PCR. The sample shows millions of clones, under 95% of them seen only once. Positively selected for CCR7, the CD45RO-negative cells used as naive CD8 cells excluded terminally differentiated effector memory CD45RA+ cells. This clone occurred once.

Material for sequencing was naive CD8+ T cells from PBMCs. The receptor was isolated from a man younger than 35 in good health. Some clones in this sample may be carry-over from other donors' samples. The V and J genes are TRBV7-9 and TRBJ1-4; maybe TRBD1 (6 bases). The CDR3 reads CASSTGSGGREKLFF. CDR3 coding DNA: TGTGCCAGCAGCACAGGGAGTGGGGGGAGAGAAAAACTGTTTTTT.